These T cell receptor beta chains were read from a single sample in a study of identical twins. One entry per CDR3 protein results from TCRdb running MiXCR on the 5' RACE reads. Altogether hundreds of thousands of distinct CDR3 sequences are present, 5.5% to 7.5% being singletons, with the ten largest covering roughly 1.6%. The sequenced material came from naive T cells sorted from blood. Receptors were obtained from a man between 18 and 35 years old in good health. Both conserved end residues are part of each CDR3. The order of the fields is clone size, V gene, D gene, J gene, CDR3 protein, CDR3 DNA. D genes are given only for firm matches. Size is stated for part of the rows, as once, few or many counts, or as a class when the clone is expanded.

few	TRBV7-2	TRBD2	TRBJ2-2	CASSSGLAGLTGELFF	TGTGCCAGCAGCTCGGGACTAGCGGGACTTACCGGGGAGCTGTTTTTT
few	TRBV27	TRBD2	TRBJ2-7	CASTTLAGARYEQYF	TGTGCCAGCACCACTCTAGCGGGAGCCCGCTACGAGCAGTACTTC
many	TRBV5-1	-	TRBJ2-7	CASSFSRLGEQYF	TGCGCCAGCAGCTTTAGTCGGCTTGGAGAGCAGTACTTC
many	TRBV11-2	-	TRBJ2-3	CASSLDLGITDTQYF	TGTGCCAGCAGCTTAGATCTGGGTATCACAGATACGCAGTATTTT
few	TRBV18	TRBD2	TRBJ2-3	CASSPLRTSVADTQYF	TGTGCCAGCTCACCACTGAGGACTAGTGTTGCAGATACGCAGTATTTT
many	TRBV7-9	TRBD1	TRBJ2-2	CASSLWDRMGTGELFF	TGTGCCAGCAGCCTATGGGACAGAATGGGAACCGGGGAGCTGTTTTTT
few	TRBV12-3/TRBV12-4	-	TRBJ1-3	CGIARGGVGNTIYF	TGTGGGATTGCTAGGGGAGGGGTCGGAAACACCATATATTTT
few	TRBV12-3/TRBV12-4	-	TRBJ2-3	CASSLRAWDTQYF	TGTGCCAGCAGTTTAAGGGCGTGGGATACGCAGTATTTT
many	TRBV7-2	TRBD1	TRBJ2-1	CASSPGQGPRDEQFF	TGTGCCAGCAGTCCCGGACAGGGGCCGAGGGATGAGCAGTTCTTC
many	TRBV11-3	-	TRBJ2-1	CASIGSGNEQFF	TGTGCCAGCATCGGCTCCGGGAATGAGCAGTTCTTC
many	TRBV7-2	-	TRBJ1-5	CASSLRGNQPQHF	TGTGCCAGCAGCTTGCGAGGCAATCAGCCCCAGCATTTT
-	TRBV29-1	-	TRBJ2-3	CSVGSRWGDTQYF	TGCAGCGTCGGAAGCAGGTGGGGGGATACGCAGTATTTT
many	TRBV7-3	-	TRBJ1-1	CASSLNPGMNTEAFF	TGTGCCAGCAGCTTAAACCCGGGAATGAACACTGAAGCTTTCTTT
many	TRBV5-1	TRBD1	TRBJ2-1	CASSFGQGAGNEQFF	TGCGCCAGCAGCTTCGGGCAGGGGGCTGGGAATGAGCAGTTCTTC
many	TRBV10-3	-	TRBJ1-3	CAIRWGAGNTIYF	TGTGCCATTCGGTGGGGGGCCGGAAACACCATATATTTT
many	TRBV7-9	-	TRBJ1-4	CASSSTGGNEKLFF	TGTGCCAGCAGCTCGACAGGCGGTAATGAAAAACTGTTTTTT
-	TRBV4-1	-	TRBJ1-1	CASSQGANTEAFF	TGCGCCAGCAGCCAGGGGGCGAACACTGAAGCTTTCTTT